The clone carrying this T cell receptor (beta chain) has a handful of counts. The authors' processing: Amplification of reference gene primers provided the estimated nucleated cell counts. Profiled with immunoSEQ multiplex PCR; TCRdb holds only in-frame clones, not every one. The V and J calls and the clone size are those of that table, but D and trimming were determined from the DNA. The sample lists fewer than 150,000 clones, 88% seen once, with under 12% in the top ten. The data originate from a study of blood T cell repertoires in COVID-19. Study in general: Samples representing acute and convalescent COVID-19 were sourced from the United States, Italy and Spain. T cells, B-cell-depleted T cells, or PBMCs provided the cDNA or gDNA that served as material.

Germline V CDR1 and CDR2: LNHDA, SQIVND (reference sequence). The CDR3 is made up of 17 amino acids. V lost 3 bases and J lost 0, with 15 bases in between. The chain is built from TRBV19 and TRBJ1-3; D is uncertain. Sequenced input: peripheral blood. This clonotype was obtained from a man aged 45-65 years with active or convalescent COVID-19. The CDR3 is CASSITAGRISGNTIYF. The CDR3 DNA is TGTGCCAGTAGTATTACGGCAGGCAGGATCTCTGGAAACACCATATATTTT. Together with reference TRBV19 and TRBJ1-3, the CDR3 gives the full variable domain: DGGITQSPKYLFRKEGQNVTLSCEQNLNHDAMYWYRQDPGQGLRLIYYSQIVNDFQKGDIAEGYSVSREKKESFPLTVTSAQKNPTAFYLCASSITAGRISGNTIYFGEGSWLTVV.